Shown below are 11 T cell receptor beta chains from a single sample sequenced in a study of blood T cell repertoires in COVID-19. Method: immunoSEQ multiplex PCR; TCRdb's copy keeps in-frame clones and lacks some. The repertoire holds more than 200,000 clones, approximately 82% seen once, with 4.5% to 5% in the top ten. Source material: peripheral blood. These receptors all stem from a woman at least 80 years old with active or convalescent COVID-19.

V gene TRBV25-1 combines with J gene TRBJ2-2, with D possibly TRBD2 on 5 matching bases. In germline, CDR1 is MGHDK, CDR2 SYGVNS. Trimming stripped 8 bases from V and 4 bases from J, with 11 bases between. This CDR3 has 13 amino acids. The CDR3 protein is CASVEGGTGELFF. CDR3 bases: TGTGCCAGCGTTGAGGGTGGCACCGGGGAGCTGTTTTTT.

A note on this clone: The sample contains more than one DNA sequence encoding this CDR3. This sequence joins TRBV10-3 and TRBJ1-1; unclear D gene. Germline loops: CDR1 ENHRY, CDR2 SYGVKD. V was trimmed by 4 bases and J by 5 bases, leaving 5 bases between them. This CDR3 is built from 11 residues. Here the CDR3 reads CAISGGTEAFF. The CDR3 nucleotides read TGTGCCATCAGTGGCGGGACTGAAGCTTTCTTT.

The V and J genes are TRBV10-3 and TRBJ1-5; D is undetermined. The CDR3 extends over 13 amino acids. The germline V and J ends were trimmed by 4 bases and 5 bases, with 9 bases remaining between them. In germline, CDR1 is ENHRY, CDR2 SYGVKD. CDR3 coding DNA: TGTGCCATCAGTGGAGGAGTGGATCAGCCCCAGCATTTT. It specifies CAISGGVDQPQHF.

This clone was detected a few times. The chain is built from TRBV15 and TRBJ2-6; TRBD1 matches 7 bases. Germline values: CDR1 LNHNV, CDR2 YYDKDF (reference sequence). The CDR3 length is 16 residues. The trim removed 0 bases at V and 4 bases at J, leaving 3 bases unmatched. CDR3 DNA: TGTGCCACCAGCAGAGAGACAGGGAGCGGGGCCAACGTCCTGACTTTC. Translated, it gives CATSRETGSGANVLTF.

The chain recombines TRBV2 with TRBJ1-5; 8 bases fit TRBD1. Germline V gene lookup returns CDR1 SNHLY and CDR2 FYNNEI. The CDR3 extends over 13 amino acids. The trim removed 8 bases at V and 4 bases at J, leaving 4 bases unmatched. CDR3 DNA sequence: TGTGCCAGCGGGGACAGGCGAAATCAGCCCCAGCATTTT. Amino acids: CASGDRRNQPQHF. Full variable domain (missing parts from reference TRBV2 and TRBJ1-5): EPEVTQTPSHQVTQMGQEVILRCVPISNHLYFYWYRQILGQKVEFLVSFYNNEISEKSEIFDDQFSVERPDGSNFTLKIRSTKLEDSAMYFCASGDRRNQPQHFGDGTRLSIL.

This chain connects TRBV5-1 to TRBJ1-1, with 8 positions matching TRBD1. The ends lost 0 bases at V and 3 bases at J; junction bases unmatched: 4. CDR3 size: 15 residues. Germline CDR1 SGHRS, CDR2 YFSETQ. CDR3 bases: TGCGCCAGCAGCTTGGGGACAGGGCTGTACACTGAAGCTTTCTTT. Protein: CASSLGTGLYTEAFF.

This clone was picked up many times. This chain links TRBV6-1 with TRBJ1-3; D possibly corresponds to TRBD1 (5 bases). The V gene's germline CDR1 is MNHNS and CDR2 SASEGT. The ends were cut back, 0 bases at V and 4 bases at J, with 16 bases in the middle. The CDR3 is made up of 17 amino acids. CDR3 sequence reads: CASSEARITGLGNTIYF. CDR3 in DNA: TGTGCCAGCAGTGAAGCCAGAATTACAGGCCTCGGAAACACCATATATTTT.

The rearrangement uses TRBV28 and TRBJ1-1; D is perhaps TRBD1 (6 bases). This CDR3 comprises 15 residues. Trimming shortened V by 8 bases and J by 4 bases, and 20 bases separated the two germline ends. CDR1 and CDR2 (germline): MDHEN, SYDVKM. This CDR3 is CASAIMGGRVTEAFF. In nucleotides, the CDR3 is TGTGCCAGCGCAATTATGGGGGGGCGCGTCACTGAAGCTTTCTTT.

There are a few counts of this clone. The V and J genes are TRBV11-3 and TRBJ2-1; 10 bases align to TRBD2. This CDR3 has 17 amino acids. Germline assignment: CDR1 SGHNT and CDR2 YENEEA. Trimming cost V 1 base and J 2 bases; bases outside gene matches: 5. CDR3 sequence reads: CASSLALAGKTYNEQFF. CDR3 bases: TGTGCCAGCAGCTTAGCACTAGCGGGAAAAACCTACAATGAGCAGTTCTTC.

This clone was observed a handful of times. This chain joins TRBV7-9 and TRBJ2-7, with TRBD1 matching 10 bases. The V and J ends lost 5 bases and 1 base, in that order; junction bases with no gene match: 8. Germline values: CDR1 SEHNR, CDR2 FQNEAQ (reference sequence). The CDR3 contains 16 residues. CDR3 amino acids: CASSPSRDRGSYEQYF. As DNA, the CDR3 is TGTGCCAGCAGCCCCAGCCGGGACAGGGGATCCTACGAGCAGTACTTC.

The rearrangement uses TRBV28 and TRBJ1-2, with TRBD1 identical over 10 bases. The trim removed 4 bases at V and 5 bases at J, leaving 13 bases unmatched. Germline V lookup: CDR1 MDHEN, CDR2 SYDVKM. CDR3 length equals 17 residues. CDR3 DNA: TGTGCCAGCAGTTGGACCGGACAGGGGGTAATTTTTTATGGCTACACCTTC. Its protein product is CASSWTGQGVIFYGYTF.